This T cell receptor beta chain was identified in a study of naive and memory T cell subsets. Notes on the study in general: Gini index rose across naive, CM, EM and EMRA in CD4 and CD8.

The J segment lost 7 bases and the V segment lost 3 bases, leaving 9 bases of the junction unmatched. The CDR3 is 14 residues long. Germline lookup yields CDR1 SGDLS and CDR2 YYNGEE. This clonotype has just a few counts. Its antigen is unknown. Two oligonucleotides, mixed equimolar, formed the beta constant-region primer covering TRBC1 and TRBC2. TCRdb independently ran MiXCR on the UMI-ligation and nested PCR reads; one entry per CDR3 protein. The repertoire holds under 150,000 distinct CDR3 sequences, approximately 17% seen once, with about 0.15% in the top ten. This receptor was taken from a human donor in good health. What was sequenced was naive CD4+ T cells from blood. The rearrangement joins TRBV9 to TRBJ1-2; 7 nucleotides align to TRBD1. The CDR3 is CASSARQGSSGYTF. The DNA of the CDR3 is TGTGCCAGCAGCGCCCGACAGGGTTCTTCTGGCTACACCTTC.